Below are 27 T cell receptor beta chains sequenced from a single sample in a study of radiation and T cells in renal cell carcinoma. Indicated time point: blood 4 weeks post-SBRT, at nephrectomy. As to treatment: 15 Gy SBRT to primary tumor, nephrectomy 4 weeks later. This table comes from immunoSEQ multiplex PCR, and its TCRdb copy is limited to in-frame clones, with some not included. The data contain under 100,000 clones, roughly 82% of them singletons. The sample in question was blood, obtained from a patient whose treatment included radiotherapy and nephrectomy. These receptors were obtained from a man aged 55 to 70 with renal cell carcinoma.

This clone has a single count. The rearrangement links TRBV15 to TRBJ2-3; 14 nucleotides line up with TRBD2. The J segment lost 6 bases and the V segment lost 0 bases, leaving 11 bases of the junction unmatched. The germline V gene encodes CDR1 LNHNV and CDR2 YYDKDF (reference sequence). This CDR3 is 19 amino acids long. The CDR3 is CATSRDVPGLAGVEDTQYF. CDR3 coding DNA: TGTGCCACCAGCAGAGACGTCCCGGGACTAGCGGGAGTAGAGGATACGCAGTATTTT.

The chain joins TRBV5-8 to TRBJ2-3, with D possibly TRBD2 on 6 matching bases. The V end was cut by 4 bases, the J end by 4 bases, with 16 bases between. CDR3 length: 15 amino acids. Germline CDR1 and CDR2: SGHTS and YDEGEE. The CDR3 region has the DNA TGTGCCAGCAGCCTTAGCGGTACCGCCCCAGATACGCAGTATTTT. It is translated as CASSLSGTAPDTQYF.

The chain combines TRBV5-6 with TRBJ2-3; D tentatively reads TRBD1 or TRBD2 (5 bases each). V was cut by 0 bases and J by 1 base, with 18 bases left in between. CDR3 size: 18 residues. Germline CDR1 is SGHDT and CDR2 is YYEEEE. The CDR3 is CASSLVGSRDPRTDTQYF. CDR3 bases: TGTGCCAGCAGCTTGGTGGGGTCCCGGGACCCTCGCACAGATACGCAGTATTTT.

This clone appeared a few times. The V gene is TRBV2, the J gene TRBJ1-1; D uncertain. Trimming shortened V by 7 bases and J by 1 base, and 7 bases separated the two germline ends. The CDR3 sequence is 12 residues long. Germline CDR1 and CDR2: SNHLY and FYNNEI. CDR3 sequence (DNA): TGTGCCAGCATAGGTGAGAACACTGAAGCTTTCTTT. Its protein product is CASIGENTEAFF.

This clone was recorded only once. This chain joins TRBV15 and TRBJ1-1; D is perhaps TRBD1 (5 bases). V dropped 0 bases and J dropped 4 bases, with 12 bases sitting between them. The CDR3 is made up of 15 amino acids. Germline lookup yields CDR1 LNHNV and CDR2 YYDKDF (reference sequence). The CDR3 nucleotides read TGTGCCACCAGCAGAGATCCGAGGGGTGGCACTGAAGCTTTCTTT. Translation gives CATSRDPRGGTEAFF.

The V call is TRBV10-3, the J call TRBJ2-5; 8 bases map to TRBD2. Per germline, CDR1 ENHRY and CDR2 SYGVKD. V dropped 10 bases and J dropped 5; count of bases not matched to a gene: 12. This CDR3 is built from 14 residues. CDR3 DNA: TGTGCCACCGGGAGGGGGAGGGCTGAGGAGACCCAGTACTTC. Translating it yields CATGRGRAEETQYF.

The chain is built from TRBV5-6 and TRBJ2-7; 7 bases align to TRBD1. This CDR3 comprises 13 residues. The germline gives CDR1 SGHDT, CDR2 YYEEEE. Trimming took 4 bases from V and 3 from J; bases not matched to a gene: 4. In DNA, the CDR3 is TGTGCCAGCAGCCTTGGACAGGTCTACGAGCAGTACTTC. This translates into CASSLGQVYEQYF. The full variable domain, with the rest looked up from reference TRBV5-6 and TRBJ2-7, is DAGVTQSPTHLIKTRGQQVTLRCSPKSGHDTVSWYQQALGQGPQFIFQYYEEEERQRGNFPDRFSGHQFPNYSSELNVNALLLGDSALYLCASSLGQVYEQYFGPGTRLTVT.

The CDR3 loop is CASSLRDLIHNYGYTF. In nucleotides, the CDR3 is TGTGCCAGCAGTTTAAGGGACCTCATTCATAACTATGGCTACACCTTC. The gene calls are TRBV28 and TRBJ1-2, with D possibly matching TRBD1 (5 bases). Germline CDR1 is MDHEN and CDR2 is SYDVKM. This CDR3 has 16 residues. Between the trimmed V and J ends, which lost 2 bases and 1 base, there was a span of 14 bases.

Only a few counts were recorded for this clone. CDR3 coding DNA: TGTGCCACCGCCGGAGGGCTTTATAGTAATGAGCAGTTCTTC. Translated, it gives CATAGGLYSNEQFF. This chain joins TRBV2 and TRBJ2-1; a weak D match, TRBD2 (6 bases). The germline V gene encodes CDR1 SNHLY and CDR2 FYNNEI. The CDR3 consists of 14 residues. The V end was cut by 10 bases, the J end by 7 bases, with 20 bases between.

J is TRBJ2-3 and V is TRBV4-1; the D is unclear. CDR1 is MGHRA and CDR2 is YSYEKL in the germline V gene. The CDR3 runs to 14 residues. Deletions cut 0 bases from V and 3 bases from J, with 7 bases between. As DNA, the CDR3 is TGCGCCAGCAGCCAAGACGTCGGGACAGATACGCAGTATTTT. This encodes CASSQDVGTDTQYF.

This chain joins TRBV10-3 and TRBJ2-7, with a possible D match to TRBD2 (6 bases). The CDR3 loop spans 14 amino acids. Deletions cut 3 bases from V and 0 bases from J, with 9 bases between. Germline CDR1 and CDR2: ENHRY and SYGVKD. The CDR3: CAISDRGLSYEQYF. DNA of the CDR3: TGTGCCATCAGTGACCGGGGACTCTCCTACGAGCAGTACTTC.

This chain joins TRBV4-1 and TRBJ2-1; weak D call: TRBD1 (5 bases). The germline V gene has CDR1 MGHRA and CDR2 YSYEKL. Trimming took off 0 bases at V and 4 bases at J, with 10 bases between the two ends. The CDR3 has 15 residues. CDR3 loop: CASSQEGAGYNEQFF. The CDR3 DNA follows: TGCGCCAGCAGCCAAGAAGGGGCCGGATACAATGAGCAGTTCTTC.

The V call is TRBV19, the J call TRBJ1-4; D may be TRBD1 (6 bases). The CDR3 has 15 amino acids. CDR1 and CDR2 from the germline V gene are LNHDA and SQIVND (reference sequence). The V and J ends lost 6 bases and 3 bases respectively, with 14 bases between them. As DNA, the CDR3 is TGTGCCAGTAGCCATCAGGGGTCCGCTAATGAAAAACTGTTTTTT. This translates into CASSHQGSANEKLFF.

The chain recombines TRBV29-1 with TRBJ2-7, with D uncertain. The germline V and J ends were trimmed by 4 bases and 2 bases, with 9 bases remaining between them. The CDR3 is made up of 12 amino acids. CDR1 is SQVTM, CDR2 ANQGSEA, per germline. This chain's CDR3 is CSVVKGTYEQYF. In DNA, the CDR3 is TGCAGCGTTGTAAAAGGTACCTACGAGCAGTACTTC.

The V call is TRBV28, the J call TRBJ1-4, with D unresolved. The germline V gene has CDR1 MDHEN and CDR2 SYDVKM. The CDR3 spans 14 residues. V was cut by 5 bases and J by 4 bases, with 11 bases left in between. DNA for the CDR3: TGTGCCAGCAGTGGGCCCAGTTTTAATGAAAAACTGTTTTTT. This translates into CASSGPSFNEKLFF.

This chain uses TRBV10-2 with TRBJ1-4; possibly TRBD1 for D (5 bases). The length of the CDR3 is 13 residues. CDR1 is WSHSY, CDR2 SAAADI, per germline. V lost 8 bases, J lost 9 bases, and 16 bases lay in between. CDR3 DNA sequence: TGCGCCAGCTGGGGCAACTTCGGTAAAAAACTGTTTTTT. It codes for CASWGNFGKKLFF.

The chain combines TRBV29-1 with TRBJ2-3; perhaps TRBD2 as D (5 bases). From germline, CDR1 is SQVTM and CDR2 ANQGSEA. This CDR3 comprises 11 residues. Trimming pared 8 bases from V and 10 bases from J, leaving 16 bases between. The CDR3 loop reads CSSEGGMAQYF. The CDR3 nucleotides are TGCAGCTCCGAGGGTGGGATGGCGCAGTATTTT.

This rearrangement joins TRBV28 to TRBJ1-5, with no clear D. The length of the CDR3 is 15 residues. V was trimmed by 5 bases and J by 1 base, leaving 12 bases between them. Germline V lookup: CDR1 MDHEN, CDR2 SYDVKM. CDR3 in amino acids: CASSPSTASNQPQHF. CDR3 bases: TGTGCCAGCAGTCCCAGTACGGCAAGCAATCAGCCCCAGCATTTT.

This chain connects TRBV5-1 to TRBJ1-4; D not resolved. Trimming pared 4 bases from V and 6 bases from J, leaving 7 bases between. The CDR3 covers 12 residues. In germline, CDR1 is SGHRS, CDR2 YFSETQ. The CDR3, as DNA: TGCGCCAGCAGCACAGATGATGAAAAACTGTTTTTT. Protein sequence: CASSTDDEKLFF.

This chain connects TRBV6-1 to TRBJ2-7; 10 bases are a match to TRBD2. Germline V CDR1 and CDR2: MNHNS, SASEGT. The J segment lost 4 bases and the V segment lost 2 bases, leaving 11 bases of the junction unmatched. There are 17 residues in the CDR3. CDR3 nucleotide sequence: TGTGCCAGCAGTGAATGGCCTAGCGGGAGTGCAGATTACGAGCAGTACTTC. It specifies CASSEWPSGSADYEQYF.

This clone was found once. V gene TRBV7-9 combines with J gene TRBJ2-4; no definite D call. This CDR3 spans 15 amino acids. The germline V and J ends were trimmed by 5 bases and 0 bases, with 11 bases remaining between them. Germline values: CDR1 SEHNR, CDR2 FQNEAQ (reference sequence). The CDR3 coding sequence is TGTGCCAGCAGCCCCGCCGTCCTAGCCAAAAACATTCAGTACTTC. Translated: CASSPAVLAKNIQYF.

V is TRBV7-9 and J is TRBJ2-5; D not resolved. CDR3 length: 15 residues. V was cut by 2 bases and J by 5 bases, with 15 bases left in between. In germline, CDR1 is SEHNR, CDR2 FQNEAQ (reference sequence). CDR3 region: CASSLSFSSVETQYF. The CDR3 DNA is TGTGCCAGCAGCTTAAGTTTCTCCTCAGTGGAGACCCAGTACTTC.

A single count supports this clone. The rearrangement links TRBV9 to TRBJ2-5; D ambiguous. V lost 1 base and J 1 base, leaving 17 bases between the germline ends. The CDR3 has 17 amino acids. The germline CDR1 and CDR2 sequences are SGDLS and YYNGEE. CDR3 DNA: TGTGCCAGCAGCGTATCCCCGATGGGATCCGGCCAAGAGACCCAGTACTTC. Translating it yields CASSVSPMGSGQETQYF.

The chain recombines TRBV5-6 with TRBJ2-5, with unresolved D. V was cut by 2 bases and J by 2 bases, with 13 bases left in between. CDR1 is SGHDT and CDR2 is YYEEEE in the germline V gene. The CDR3 is made up of 15 amino acids. CDR3 loop: CASSFVSTPQETQYF. CDR3 DNA sequence: TGTGCCAGCAGCTTTGTCTCCACCCCACAAGAGACCCAGTACTTC.

The chain uses TRBV27 and TRBJ2-3, with D unresolved. The CDR3 is 12 residues long. CDR1 MNHEY and CDR2 SMNVEV come from the germline V gene (reference sequence). V was cut by 2 bases and J by 7 bases, with 7 bases left in between. The CDR3 nucleotides are TGTGCCAGCAGTTTAGGGCGGAATACGCAGTATTTT. It specifies CASSLGRNTQYF.

The chain is built from TRBV15 and TRBJ1-5; D ambiguous. This CDR3 is built from 14 residues. Germline CDR1 and CDR2: LNHNV and YYDKDF (reference sequence). V lost 7 bases to trimming and J lost 9 bases, with 19 bases between them. The CDR3 nucleotides read TGTGCCACCACCAAACCCCCCGACCTACGGCCCCAGCATTTT. It encodes CATTKPPDLRPQHF.

The chain recombines TRBV7-3 with TRBJ2-3; no clear D. Germline values: CDR1 SGHTA, CDR2 FQGTGA. Trimming shortened V by 5 bases and J by 2 bases, and 8 bases separated the two germline ends. The CDR3 runs 13 residues. CDR3 loop: CASSRRNTDTQYF. DNA of the CDR3: TGTGCCAGCAGCCGACGGAACACAGATACGCAGTATTTT.